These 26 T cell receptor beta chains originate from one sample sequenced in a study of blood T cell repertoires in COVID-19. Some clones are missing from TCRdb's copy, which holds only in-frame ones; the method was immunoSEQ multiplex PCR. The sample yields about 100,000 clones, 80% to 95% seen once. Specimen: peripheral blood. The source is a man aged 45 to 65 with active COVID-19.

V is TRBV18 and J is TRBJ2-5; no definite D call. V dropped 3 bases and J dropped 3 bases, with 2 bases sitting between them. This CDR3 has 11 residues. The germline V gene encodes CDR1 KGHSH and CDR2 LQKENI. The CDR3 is CASSPEETQYF. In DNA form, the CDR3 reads TGTGCCAGCTCACCCGAAGAGACCCAGTACTTC.

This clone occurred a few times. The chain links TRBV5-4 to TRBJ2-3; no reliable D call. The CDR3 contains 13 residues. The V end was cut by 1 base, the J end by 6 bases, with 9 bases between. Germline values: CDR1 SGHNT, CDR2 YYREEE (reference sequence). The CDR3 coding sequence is TGTGCCAGCAGCTTGCAAAATCAGGATACGCAGTATTTT. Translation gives CASSLQNQDTQYF.

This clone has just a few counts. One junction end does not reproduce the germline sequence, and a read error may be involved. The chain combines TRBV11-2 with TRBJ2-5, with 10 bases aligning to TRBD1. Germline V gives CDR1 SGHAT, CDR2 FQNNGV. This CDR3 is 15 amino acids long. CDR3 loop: CASSWQGQGQGTQYF. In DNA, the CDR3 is TGTGCCAGCAGCTGGCAGGGACAGGGGCAAGGGACCCAGTACTTC.

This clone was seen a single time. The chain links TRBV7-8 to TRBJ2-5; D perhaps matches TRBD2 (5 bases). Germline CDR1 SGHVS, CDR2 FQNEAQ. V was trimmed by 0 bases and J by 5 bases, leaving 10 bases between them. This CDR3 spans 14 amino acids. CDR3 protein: CASSLAGSPETQYF. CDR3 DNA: TGTGCCAGCAGCTTAGCGGGGAGCCCGGAGACCCAGTACTTC.

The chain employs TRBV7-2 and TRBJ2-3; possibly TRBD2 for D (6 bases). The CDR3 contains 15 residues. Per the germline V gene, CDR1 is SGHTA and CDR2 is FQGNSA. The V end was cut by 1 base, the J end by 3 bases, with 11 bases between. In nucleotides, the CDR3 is TGTGCCAGCAGCTTAGTAGCAGGGAGGACAGATACGCAGTATTTT. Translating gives CASSLVAGRTDTQYF.

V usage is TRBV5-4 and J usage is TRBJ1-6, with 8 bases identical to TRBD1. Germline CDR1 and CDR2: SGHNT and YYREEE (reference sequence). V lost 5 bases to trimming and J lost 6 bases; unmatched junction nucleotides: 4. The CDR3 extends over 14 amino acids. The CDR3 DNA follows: TGTGCCAGCAGTTGGACAGGGAGTAATTCACCCCTCCACTTT. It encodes CASSWTGSNSPLHF.

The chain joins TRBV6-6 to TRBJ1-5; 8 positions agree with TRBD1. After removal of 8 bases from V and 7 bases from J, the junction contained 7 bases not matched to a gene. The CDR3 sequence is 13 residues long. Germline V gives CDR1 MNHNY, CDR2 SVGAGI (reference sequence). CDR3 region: CASWGQEEQPQHF. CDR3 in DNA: TGTGCCAGCTGGGGACAGGAGGAACAGCCCCAGCATTTT.

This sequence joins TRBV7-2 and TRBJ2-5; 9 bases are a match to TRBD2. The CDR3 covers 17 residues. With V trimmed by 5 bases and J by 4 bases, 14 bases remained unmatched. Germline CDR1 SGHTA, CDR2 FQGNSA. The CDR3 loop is CASSPLRMGLAGETQYF. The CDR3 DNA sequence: TGTGCCAGCAGCCCTCTTCGGATGGGACTAGCAGGAGAGACCCAGTACTTC.

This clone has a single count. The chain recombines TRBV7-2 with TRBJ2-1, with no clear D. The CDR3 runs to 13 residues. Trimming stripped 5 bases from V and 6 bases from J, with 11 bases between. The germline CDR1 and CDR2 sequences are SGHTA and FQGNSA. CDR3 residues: CASSVSIGNEQFF. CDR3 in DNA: TGTGCCAGCAGCGTTAGCATAGGCAATGAGCAGTTCTTC.

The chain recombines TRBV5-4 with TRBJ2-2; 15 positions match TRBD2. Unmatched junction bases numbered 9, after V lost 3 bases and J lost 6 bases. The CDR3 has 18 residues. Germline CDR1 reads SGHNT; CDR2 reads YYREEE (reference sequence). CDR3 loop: CASSSGTSGGLNAGELFF. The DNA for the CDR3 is TGTGCCAGCAGCTCCGGGACTAGCGGGGGGTTAAATGCCGGGGAGCTGTTTTTT.

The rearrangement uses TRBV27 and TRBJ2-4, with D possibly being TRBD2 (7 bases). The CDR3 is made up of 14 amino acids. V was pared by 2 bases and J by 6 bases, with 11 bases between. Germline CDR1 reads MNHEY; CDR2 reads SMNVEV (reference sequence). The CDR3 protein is CASSLGRGANIQYF. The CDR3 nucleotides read TGTGCCAGCAGTTTAGGACGGGGGGCAAACATTCAGTACTTC.

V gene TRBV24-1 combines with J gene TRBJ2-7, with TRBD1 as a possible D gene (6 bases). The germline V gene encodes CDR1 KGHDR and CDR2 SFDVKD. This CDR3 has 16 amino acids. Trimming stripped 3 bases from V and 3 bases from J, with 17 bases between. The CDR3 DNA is TGTGCCACCAGTGATCTTACAACGGACAGAGACTACGAGCAGTACGTC. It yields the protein CATSDLTTDRDYEQYV.

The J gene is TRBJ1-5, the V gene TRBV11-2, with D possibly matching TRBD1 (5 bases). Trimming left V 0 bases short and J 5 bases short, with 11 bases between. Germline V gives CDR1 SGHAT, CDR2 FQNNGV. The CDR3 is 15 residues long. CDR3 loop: CASSLDRGRDQPQHF. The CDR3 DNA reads TGTGCCAGCAGCTTAGATCGGGGGAGGGATCAGCCCCAGCATTTT.

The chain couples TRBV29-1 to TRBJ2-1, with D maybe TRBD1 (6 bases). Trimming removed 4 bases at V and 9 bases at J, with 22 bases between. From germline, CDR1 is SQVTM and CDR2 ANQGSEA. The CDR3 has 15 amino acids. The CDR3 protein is CSVVGVGGPMGEQFF. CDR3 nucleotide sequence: TGCAGCGTTGTAGGCGTAGGGGGACCTATGGGTGAGCAGTTCTTC.

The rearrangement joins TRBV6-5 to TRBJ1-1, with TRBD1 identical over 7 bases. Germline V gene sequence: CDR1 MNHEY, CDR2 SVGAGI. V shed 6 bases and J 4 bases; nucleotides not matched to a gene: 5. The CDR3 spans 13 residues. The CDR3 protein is CASSTQGITEAFF. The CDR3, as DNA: TGTGCCAGCAGCACACAGGGGATCACTGAAGCTTTCTTT.

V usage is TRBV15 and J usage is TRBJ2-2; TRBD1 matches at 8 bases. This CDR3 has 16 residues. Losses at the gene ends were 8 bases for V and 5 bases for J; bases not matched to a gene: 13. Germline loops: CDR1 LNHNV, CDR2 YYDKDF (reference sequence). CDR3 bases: TGTGCCACCGGAACTCCGGGACAGGCCAATACCGGGGAGCTGTTTTTT. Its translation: CATGTPGQANTGELFF.

The CDR3 region has the DNA TGTGCCAGCAGTGATGCAGGAATCTCCTACGAGCAGTACGTC. Its translation is CASSDAGISYEQYV. The chain carries TRBV7-9 and TRBJ2-7, with unresolved D. CDR1 and CDR2 (germline): SEHNR, FQNEAQ (reference sequence). Trimming shortened V by 6 bases and J by 0 bases, and 12 bases separated the two germline ends. The CDR3 runs to 14 residues.

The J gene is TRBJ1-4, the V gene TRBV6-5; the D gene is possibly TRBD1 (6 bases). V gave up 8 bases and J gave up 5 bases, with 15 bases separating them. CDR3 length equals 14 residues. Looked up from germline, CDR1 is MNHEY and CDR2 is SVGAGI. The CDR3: CASQGNSPNEKLFF. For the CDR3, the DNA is TGTGCCAGCCAGGGGAACTCCCCGAATGAAAAACTGTTTTTT.

DNA for the CDR3: TGTGCCAGTAGTATCGGGATTGGACGGGTCAATCAGCCCCAGCATTTT. Translation: CASSIGIGRVNQPQHF. The chain uses TRBV19 and TRBJ1-5; D call uncertain. CDR1 is LNHDA, CDR2 SQIVND, per germline (reference sequence). The CDR3 has 16 amino acids. Trimming removed 3 bases at V and 3 bases at J, with 15 bases between. The full variable domain, with the rest looked up from reference TRBV19 and TRBJ1-5, is DGGITQSPKYLFRKEGQNVTLSCEQNLNHDAMYWYRQDPGQGLRLIYYSQIVNDFQKGDIAEGYSVSREKKESFPLTVTSAQKNPTAFYLCASSIGIGRVNQPQHFGDGTRLSIL.

This CDR3 reads CASSIAAPRGEQYF. CDR3 nucleotides: TGTGCCAGTAGTATAGCAGCCCCCAGGGGCGAGCAGTACTTC. This chain joins TRBV19 and TRBJ2-7, with a tentative D call TRBD1 (6 bases). V was trimmed by 1 base and J by 6 bases, leaving 13 bases between them. Germline-derived CDR1 and CDR2 are LNHDA and SQIVND (reference sequence). This CDR3 contains 14 residues.

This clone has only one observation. CDR3: CASSGLAGGQDTQYF. The CDR3 DNA is TGTGCCAGCAGCGGACTAGCGGGGGGCCAAGATACGCAGTATTTT. V gene TRBV9 combines with J gene TRBJ2-3; 13 nucleotides line up with TRBD2. Germline lookup yields CDR1 SGDLS and CDR2 YYNGEE. CDR3 size: 15 residues. The junction had 3 bases not matched to a gene; V was cut back by 3 bases and J by 5 bases.

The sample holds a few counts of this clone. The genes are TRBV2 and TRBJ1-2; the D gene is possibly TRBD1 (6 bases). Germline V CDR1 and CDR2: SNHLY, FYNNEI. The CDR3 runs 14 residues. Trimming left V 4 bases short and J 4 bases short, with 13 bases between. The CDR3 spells CASSGDWGRYGYTF. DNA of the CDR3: TGTGCCAGCAGTGGGGATTGGGGGCGCTATGGCTACACCTTC.

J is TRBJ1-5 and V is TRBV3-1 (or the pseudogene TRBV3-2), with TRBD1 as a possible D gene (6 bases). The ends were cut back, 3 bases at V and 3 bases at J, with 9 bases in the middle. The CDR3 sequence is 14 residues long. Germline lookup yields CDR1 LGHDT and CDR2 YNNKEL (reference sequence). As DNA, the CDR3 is TGTGCCAGCAGCCACAGGGGCGACAATCAGCCCCAGCATTTT. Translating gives CASSHRGDNQPQHF.

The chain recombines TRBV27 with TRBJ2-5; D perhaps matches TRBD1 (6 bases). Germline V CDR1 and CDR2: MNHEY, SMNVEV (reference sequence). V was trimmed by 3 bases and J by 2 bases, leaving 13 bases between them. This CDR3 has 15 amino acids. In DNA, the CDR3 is TGTGCCAGCAGTTTGTGGCAGGGGCATCAAGAGACCCAGTACTTC. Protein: CASSLWQGHQETQYF.

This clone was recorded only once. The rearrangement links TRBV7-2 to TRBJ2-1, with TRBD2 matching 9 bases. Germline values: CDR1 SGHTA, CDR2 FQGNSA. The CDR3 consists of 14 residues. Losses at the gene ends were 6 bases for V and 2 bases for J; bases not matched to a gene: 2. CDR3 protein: CASRRLAAYNEQFF. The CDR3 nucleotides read TGTGCCAGCAGAAGACTAGCGGCCTACAATGAGCAGTTCTTC.

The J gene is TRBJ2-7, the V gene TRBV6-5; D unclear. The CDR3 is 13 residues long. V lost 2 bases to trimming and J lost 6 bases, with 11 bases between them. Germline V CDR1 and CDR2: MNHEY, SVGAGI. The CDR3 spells CASSYEARGEQYF. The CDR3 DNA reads TGTGCCAGCAGTTACGAAGCGCGCGGCGAGCAGTACTTC.